Included here is one T cell receptor beta chain sequence, with context. This clone's antigen is unknown. Base qualities are not recorded, but no much larger clone differs from it by a single base. The sample is drawn from a study of cytomegalovirus exposure and HLA in healthy donors (dated by TCRdb to about 2017). Background on the whole study: A later analysis indicated that the roughly 130 validation repertoires were generated on the platform also employed for the roughly 650 repertoires of the first cohort. To predict cytomegalovirus infection status, the study brought together high-throughput TCR immunosequencing, statistical association of individual TCRs with disease status, and machine learning. In addition to the first cohort of around 670 subjects, a separate validation cohort of approximately 120 different subjects was used. The study aimed to test whether cataloging public T cell receptors could reveal signatures of past pathogen exposure. Results and caveats for the whole study, not just this receptor: Most TCR sequences were observed very rarely across donors, whereas some public TCRs were present in many individuals. According to the authors, the approach could potentially be generalized to other disease states and immunological phenotypes. A few of the identified cytomegalovirus-associated TCR beta chains were confirmed in vitro to be specific for cytomegalovirus antigens. All 110 or so repertoires were used to score co-occurrence in the validation cohort in a later analysis, because that analysis had no HLA typing for the cohort. Subsequent analysis determined that TCRs grouped into clusters in the first cohort also showed a tendency toward co-occurrence across the approximately 120 validation repertoires, and 90% to 95% of cluster scores exceeded 0. The study listed 150 to 200 TCR beta chains as associated with cytomegalovirus. In both the original and validation cohorts, the classifier was reported to diagnose cytomegalovirus status with high specificity and sensitivity.

The method was the immunoSEQ multiplex PCR assay. In the source study's methods: A statistical classification framework was developed to diagnose cytomegalovirus status using the catalog of TCR beta chain sequences. Not all clones reach the TCRdb copy of this immuneACCESS table, which keeps in-frame sequences only. Checked studies attribute under half of the gap to unresolved V genes and leave the rest unexplained. V, J and clone size are taken as reported in that table, and D and trimming were inferred from the DNA itself. The sample table records 180,000 or so clones; approximately 82% of these occur just once. Roughly 13% of the sample lies in the top ten. Donors formed part of the validation cohort, which comprised over a hundred subjects and was distinct from the first cohort of under 750 subjects. The germline V gene encodes CDR1 SGHAT and CDR2 FQNNGV. From V the trimming removes 5 bases and from J it removes 7 bases, while the gene matches leave 11 bases of the junction unaccounted for. Reading from cysteine to phenylalanine, the CDR3 counts 16 amino acids. The CDR3 DNA has 48 bases and is translated from base 1.

The sequence links TRBV11-2 to TRBJ2-7, and TRBD2 aligns with 13 junction nucleotides. The sequenced material came from PBMCs. The TCR was taken from a woman aged 30 to 39 in good health and CMV-seropositive. The DNA is as follows: TGTGCCAGCAGCCCCGGGACTAGCGGGATTCGGAAAGAGCAGTACTTC. The resulting protein is CASSPGTSGIRKEQYF.